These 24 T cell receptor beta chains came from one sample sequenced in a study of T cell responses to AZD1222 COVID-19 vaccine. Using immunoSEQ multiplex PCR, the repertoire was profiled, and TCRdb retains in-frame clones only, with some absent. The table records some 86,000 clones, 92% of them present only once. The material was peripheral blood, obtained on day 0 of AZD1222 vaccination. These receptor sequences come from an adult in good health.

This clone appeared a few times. The CDR3 nucleotides read TGTGCCAGCAGCAAAAGGGTGACAGGCTTTGAAAAACTGTTTTTT. This translates into CASSKRVTGFEKLFF. This chain connects TRBV7-2 to TRBJ1-4; D perhaps matches TRBD1 (6 bases). With 5 bases removed from V and 7 bases from J, the gap between germline ends came to 17 bases. The CDR3 is 15 amino acids. Germline CDR1 SGHTA, CDR2 FQGNSA. The complete variable domain, with remaining parts taken from reference TRBV7-2 and TRBJ1-4, reads GAGVSQSPSNKVTEKGKDVELRCDPISGHTALYWYRQSLGQGLEFLIYFQGNSAPDKSGLPSDRFSAERTGGSVSTLTIQRTQQEDSAVYLCASSKRVTGFEKLFFGSGTQLSVL.

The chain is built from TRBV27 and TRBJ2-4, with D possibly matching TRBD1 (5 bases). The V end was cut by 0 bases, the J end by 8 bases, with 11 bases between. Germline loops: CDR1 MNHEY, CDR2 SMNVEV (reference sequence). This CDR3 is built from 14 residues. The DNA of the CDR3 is TGTGCCAGCAGTTTATCAGGGGCGTCGTACATTCAGTACTTC. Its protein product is CASSLSGASYIQYF.

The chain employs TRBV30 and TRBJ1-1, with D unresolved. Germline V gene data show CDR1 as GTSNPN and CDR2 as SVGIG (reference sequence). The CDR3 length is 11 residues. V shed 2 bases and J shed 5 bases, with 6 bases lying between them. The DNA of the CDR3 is TGTGCCTGGAGTTTGGGAACTGAAGCTTTCTTT. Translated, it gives CAWSLGTEAFF.

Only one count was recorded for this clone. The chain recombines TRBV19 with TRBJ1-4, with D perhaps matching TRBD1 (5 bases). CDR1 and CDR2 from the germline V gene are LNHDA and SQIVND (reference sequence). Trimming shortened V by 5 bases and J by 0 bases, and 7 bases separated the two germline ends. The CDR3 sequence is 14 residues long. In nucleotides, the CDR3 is TGTGCCAGTAGTGGGGGAGCAACTAATGAAAAACTGTTTTTT. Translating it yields CASSGGATNEKLFF.

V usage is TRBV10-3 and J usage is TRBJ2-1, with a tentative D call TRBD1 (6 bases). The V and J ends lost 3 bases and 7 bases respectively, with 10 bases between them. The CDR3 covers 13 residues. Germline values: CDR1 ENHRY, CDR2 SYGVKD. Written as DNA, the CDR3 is TGTGCCATCAGTGATATGGGGGCGAATGAGCAGTTCTTC. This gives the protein CAISDMGANEQFF.

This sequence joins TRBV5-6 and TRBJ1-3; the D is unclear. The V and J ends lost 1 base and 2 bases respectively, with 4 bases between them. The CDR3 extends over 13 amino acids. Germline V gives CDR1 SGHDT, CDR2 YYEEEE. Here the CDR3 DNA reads TGTGCCAGCAGCTTGTTCGCTGGAAACACCATATATTTT. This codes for CASSLFAGNTIYF.

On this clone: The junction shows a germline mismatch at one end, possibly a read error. CDR3: CASSNLRAFHF. In DNA, the CDR3 is TGTGCCAGTAGTAACCTACGAGCTTTCCACTTC. The V call is TRBV19, the J call TRBJ2-7; no definite D call. Germline V lookup: CDR1 LNHDA, CDR2 SQIVND (reference sequence). The CDR3 consists of 11 residues.

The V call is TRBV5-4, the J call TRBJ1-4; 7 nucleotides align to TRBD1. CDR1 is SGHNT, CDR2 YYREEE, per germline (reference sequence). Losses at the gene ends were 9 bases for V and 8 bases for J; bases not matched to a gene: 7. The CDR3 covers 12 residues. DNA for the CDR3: TGTGCCATGAGACAGGGAGGCGAAAAACTGTTTTTT. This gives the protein CAMRQGGEKLFF.

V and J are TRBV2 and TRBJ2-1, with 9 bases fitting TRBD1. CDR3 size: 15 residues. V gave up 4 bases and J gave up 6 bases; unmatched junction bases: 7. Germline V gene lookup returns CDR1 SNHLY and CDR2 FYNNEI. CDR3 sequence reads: CASSVVGTGLNEQFF. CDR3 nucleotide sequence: TGTGCCAGCAGTGTTGTCGGGACAGGGCTCAATGAGCAGTTCTTC.

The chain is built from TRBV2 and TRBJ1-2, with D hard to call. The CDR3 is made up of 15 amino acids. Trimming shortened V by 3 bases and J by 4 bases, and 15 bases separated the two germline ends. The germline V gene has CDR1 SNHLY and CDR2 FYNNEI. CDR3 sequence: CASSEARLVGYGYTF. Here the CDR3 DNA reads TGTGCCAGCAGTGAGGCCAGGCTCGTAGGCTATGGCTACACCTTC.

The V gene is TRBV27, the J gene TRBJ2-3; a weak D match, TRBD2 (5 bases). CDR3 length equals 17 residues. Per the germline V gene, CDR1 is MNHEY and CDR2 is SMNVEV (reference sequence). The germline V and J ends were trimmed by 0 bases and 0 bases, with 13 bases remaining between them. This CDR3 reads CASSLSFEGYSTDTQYF. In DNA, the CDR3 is TGTGCCAGCAGTTTATCATTTGAGGGATATAGCACAGATACGCAGTATTTT.

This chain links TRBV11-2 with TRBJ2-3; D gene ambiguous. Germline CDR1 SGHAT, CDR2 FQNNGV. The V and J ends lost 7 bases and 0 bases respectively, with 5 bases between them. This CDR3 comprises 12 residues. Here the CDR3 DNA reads TGTGCCAGCAAGCGCAGCACAGATACGCAGTATTTT. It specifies CASKRSTDTQYF.

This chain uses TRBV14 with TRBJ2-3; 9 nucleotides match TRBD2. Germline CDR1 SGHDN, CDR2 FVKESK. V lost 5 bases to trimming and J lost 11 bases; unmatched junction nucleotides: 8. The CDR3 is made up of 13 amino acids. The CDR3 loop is CASSVAGALKQYF. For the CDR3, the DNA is TGTGCCAGCAGCGTAGCGGGAGCTCTGAAGCAGTATTTT.

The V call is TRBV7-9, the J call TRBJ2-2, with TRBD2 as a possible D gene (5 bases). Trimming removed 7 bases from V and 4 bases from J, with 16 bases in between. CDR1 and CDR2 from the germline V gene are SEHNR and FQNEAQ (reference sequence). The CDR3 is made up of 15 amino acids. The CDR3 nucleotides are TGTGCCAGCACCCTTCGGGCGGGCGCCACCGGGGAGCTGTTTTTT. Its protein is CASTLRAGATGELFF. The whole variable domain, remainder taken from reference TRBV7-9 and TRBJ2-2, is DTGVSQNPRHKITKRGQNVTFRCDPISEHNRLYWYRQTLGQGPEFLTYFQNEAQLEKSRLLSDRFSAERPKGSFSTLEIQRTEQGDSAMYLCASTLRAGATGELFFGEGSRLTVL.

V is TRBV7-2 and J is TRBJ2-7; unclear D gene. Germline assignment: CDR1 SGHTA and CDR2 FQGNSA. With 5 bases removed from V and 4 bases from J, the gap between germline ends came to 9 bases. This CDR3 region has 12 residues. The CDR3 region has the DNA TGTGCCAGCAGCCGTTTCGCGTACGAGCAGTACTTC. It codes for CASSRFAYEQYF.

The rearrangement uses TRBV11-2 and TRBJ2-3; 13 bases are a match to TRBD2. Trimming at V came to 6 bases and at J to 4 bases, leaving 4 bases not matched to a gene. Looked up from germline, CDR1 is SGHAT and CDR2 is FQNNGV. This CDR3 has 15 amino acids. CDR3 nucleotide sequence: TGTGCCAGCAGTCAACTAGCGGGAGGGCCAGATACGCAGTATTTT. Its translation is CASSQLAGGPDTQYF.

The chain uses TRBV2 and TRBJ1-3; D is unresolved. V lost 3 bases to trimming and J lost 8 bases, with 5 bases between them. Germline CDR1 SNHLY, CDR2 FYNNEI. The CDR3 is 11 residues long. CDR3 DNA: TGTGCCAGCAGTGAGGACTACACCATATATTTT. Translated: CASSEDYTIYF.

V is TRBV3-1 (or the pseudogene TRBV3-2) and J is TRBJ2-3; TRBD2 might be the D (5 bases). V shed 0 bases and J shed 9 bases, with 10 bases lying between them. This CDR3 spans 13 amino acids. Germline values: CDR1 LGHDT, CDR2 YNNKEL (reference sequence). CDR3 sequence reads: CASSQEGERTQYF. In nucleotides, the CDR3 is TGTGCCAGCAGCCAAGAAGGCGAGCGGACGCAGTATTTT.

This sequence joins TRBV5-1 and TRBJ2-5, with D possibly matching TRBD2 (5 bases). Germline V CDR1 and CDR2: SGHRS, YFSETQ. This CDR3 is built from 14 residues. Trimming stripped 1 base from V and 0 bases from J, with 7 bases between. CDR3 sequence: CASSLSGNQETQYF. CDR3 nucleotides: TGCGCCAGCAGCTTGTCGGGGAACCAAGAGACCCAGTACTTC.

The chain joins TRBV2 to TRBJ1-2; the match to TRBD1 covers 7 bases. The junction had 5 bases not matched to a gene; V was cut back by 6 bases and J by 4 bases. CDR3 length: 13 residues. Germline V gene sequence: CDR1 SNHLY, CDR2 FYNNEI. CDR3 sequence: CASRDRAGYGYTF. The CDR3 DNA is TGTGCCAGCAGAGACAGGGCAGGCTATGGCTACACCTTC.

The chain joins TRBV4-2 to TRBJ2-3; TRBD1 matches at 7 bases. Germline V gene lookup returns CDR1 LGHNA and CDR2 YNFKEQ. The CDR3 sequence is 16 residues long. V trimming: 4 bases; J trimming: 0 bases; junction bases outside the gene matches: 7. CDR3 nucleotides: TGTGCCAGCAGCCGAGAAGGGGGCGGTAGCACAGATACGCAGTATTTT. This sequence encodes CASSREGGGSTDTQYF.

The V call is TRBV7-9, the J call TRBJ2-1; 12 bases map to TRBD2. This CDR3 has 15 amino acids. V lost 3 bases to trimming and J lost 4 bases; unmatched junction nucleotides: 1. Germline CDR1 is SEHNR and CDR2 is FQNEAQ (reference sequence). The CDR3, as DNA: TGTGCCAGCAGCTTGACTAGCGGGAGATACAATGAGCAGTTCTTC. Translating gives CASSLTSGRYNEQFF. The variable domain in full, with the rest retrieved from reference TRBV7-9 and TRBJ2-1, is DTGVSQNPRHKITKRGQNVTFRCDPISEHNRLYWYRQTLGQGPEFLTYFQNEAQLEKSRLLSDRFSAERPKGSFSTLEIQRTEQGDSAMYLCASSLTSGRYNEQFFGPGTRLTVL.

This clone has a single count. CDR3 protein: CASSEAGTGGGQPQHF. CDR3 DNA: TGTGCCAGCAGTGAGGCCGGGACAGGGGGCGGTCAGCCCCAGCATTTT. The rearrangement joins TRBV6-1 to TRBJ1-5; 12 nucleotides match TRBD1. Trimming cost V 3 bases and J 6 bases; bases outside gene matches: 6. CDR3 length: 16 amino acids. Germline lookup yields CDR1 MNHNS and CDR2 SASEGT.

The CDR3 nucleotides are TGTGCCAGCATGATTGTCGGTCAAGAGACCCAGTACTTC. Protein sequence: CASMIVGQETQYF. V is TRBV2 and J is TRBJ2-5; D is uncertain. CDR3 length equals 13 residues. The germline CDR1 and CDR2 sequences are SNHLY and FYNNEI. V was shortened by 7 bases and J by 2 bases, with 11 bases between the two germline ends. Together with reference TRBV2 and TRBJ2-5, the CDR3 gives the full variable domain: EPEVTQTPSHQVTQMGQEVILRCVPISNHLYFYWYRQILGQKVEFLVSFYNNEISEKSEIFDDQFSVERPDGSNFTLKIRSTKLEDSAMYFCASMIVGQETQYFGPGTRLLVL.